Listed below are T cell receptor beta chains from one sample, sequenced in a study of OX40 agonist ivuxolimab in advanced cancers. Only in-frame clones appear in the TCRdb table, and some are missing; sequencing was by immunoSEQ multiplex PCR. The repertoire has some 44,000 clones, 70% to 90% of them found once; the top ten carry about 0.37%. The sample here was CD4+ or CD8+ T cells sorted from blood, taken in a trial of the OX40 agonist ivuxolimab. These TCRs come from an adult with an advanced solid tumor such as melanoma, head and neck, liver or kidney cancer. The CDR3 runs from the conserved cysteine through the conserved F or W. D genes are given only for firm matches. Size is omitted from some rows. Given values are once, few, many or a class for expanded clones.

>.|.|TRBV30|TRBJ2-5
CAWTGTDQETQYF
TGTGCCTGGACTGGGACTGACCAAGAGACCCAGTACTTC
>TRBD1|.|TRBV29-1|TRBJ1-2
CSVESGTGYGYTF
TGCAGCGTTGAATCAGGGACAGGCTATGGCTACACCTTC
>.|.|TRBV7-2|TRBJ2-5
CASSLELFLEQYF
TGTGCCAGCAGCTTAGAGCTTTTCCTAGAGCAGTACTTC
>.|.|TRBV6-1|TRBJ2-2
CASRERRAGELFF
TGTGCCAGCAGAGAGCGGCGAGCCGGGGAGCTGTTTTTT
>TRBD1|.|TRBV7-9|TRBJ1-2
CASSSRDRLGGYTF
TGTGCCAGCAGCTCACGGGACAGGCTCGGTGGCTACACCTTC
>.|.|TRBV28|TRBJ2-5
CASSPPQETQYF
TGTGCCAGCAGCCCCCCACAAGAGACCCAGTACTTC
>TRBD1|.|TRBV27|TRBJ2-5
CASSLSRGQGMGTQYF
TGTGCCAGCAGTTTATCGCGGGGACAGGGCATGGGGACCCAGTACTTC
>TRBD1|.|TRBV6-4|TRBJ1-3
CASSSGTGLGNTIYF
TGTGCCAGCAGTTCCGGGACAGGGCTTGGAAACACCATATATTTT
>.|.|TRBV19|TRBJ2-7
CASSPGGNEQYF
TGTGCCAGTAGTCCCGGGGGAAACGAGCAGTACTTC
>.|.|TRBV7-3|TRBJ1-1
CASSFFSNTEAFF
TGTGCCAGCAGCTTTTTCAGCAACACTGAAGCTTTCTTT
>.|few|TRBV9|TRBJ1-1
CASSPRGFSNTEAFF
TGTGCCAGCAGCCCCCGGGGATTCTCGAACACTGAAGCTTTCTTT
>.|.|TRBV4-1|TRBJ2-6
CASSYGGGLGANVLTF
TGCGCCAGCAGCTATGGAGGGGGGCTAGGGGCCAACGTCCTGACTTTC
>.|.|TRBV2|TRBJ1-1
CASSDKAKNTEAFF
TGTGCCAGCAGTGATAAGGCGAAGAACACTGAAGCTTTCTTT
>.|.|TRBV11-1|TRBJ1-2
CASSPPRVYGYTF
TGTGCCAGCAGCCCACCCCGGGTCTATGGCTACACCTTC
>.|.|TRBV4-3|TRBJ2-5
CASSHPGGETQYF
TGCGCCAGCAGCCACCCTGGGGGTGAGACCCAGTACTTC
>.|.|TRBV28|TRBJ1-5
CASSQRRWYQPQHF
TGTGCCAGCAGTCAAAGACGGTGGTATCAGCCCCAGCATTTT
>.|.|TRBV20-1|TRBJ2-1
CSAREYNEQFF
TGCAGTGCTAGGGAGTACAATGAGCAGTTCTTC
>TRBD1|.|TRBV5-4|TRBJ2-5
CASSSRDREFEETQYF
TGTGCCAGCAGCTCCCGGGACAGGGAATTCGAAGAGACCCAGTACTTC
>TRBD1|.|TRBV4-1|TRBJ1-4
CASSQGQGAQINEKLFF
TGCGCCAGCAGCCAAGGACAGGGCGCCCAGATTAATGAAAAACTGTTTTTT
>.|.|TRBV19|TRBJ2-4
CASSSLRGQLKAKNIQYF
TGTGCCAGTAGTTCTCTCCGAGGACAGCTTAAAGCCAAAAACATTCAGTACTTC
>.|few|TRBV19|TRBJ1-1
CASSIIPLGGLYVEEAFF
TGTGCCAGTAGTATAATTCCGCTGGGGGGCCTTTATGTCGAAGAAGCTTTCTTT
>.|once|TRBV21-1|TRBJ2-7
CASSKGDRVDEAYEQYF
TGTGCCAGCAGCAAGGGGGACAGGGTTGACGAAGCCTACGAGCAGTACTTC
>TRBD1|.|TRBV5-1|TRBJ2-2
CASSLELGGQGAGGELFF
TGCGCCAGCAGCTTGGAATTGGGGGGACAGGGGGCAGGCGGGGAGCTGTTTTTT
>.|.|TRBV5-4|TRBJ2-3
CASSFGLGATTDTQYF
TGTGCCAGCAGCTTCGGTCTGGGGGCCACAACAGATACGCAGTATTTT
>.|.|TRBV4-1|TRBJ2-3
CASSQDPPGRTDTQYF
TGCGCCAGCAGCCAAGACCCTCCAGGACGCACAGATACGCAGTATTTT
>TRBD1|.|TRBV5-4|TRBJ1-1
CASSWGTGIMNTEAFF
TGTGCCAGCAGCTGGGGGACAGGGATAATGAACACTGAAGCTTTCTTT
>.|once|TRBV19|TRBJ1-3
CASWSESAGNTIYF
TGTGCCAGTTGGAGCGAATCGGCTGGAAACACCATATATTTT
>TRBD1|.|TRBV4-3|TRBJ1-2
CASSQVGTGNYGYTF
TGCGCCAGCAGCCAAGTGGGGACAGGGAACTATGGCTACACCTTC
>TRBD2|.|TRBV18|TRBJ2-7
CASSPSLAGTYEQYF
TGTGCCAGCTCACCAAGTCTAGCGGGAACCTACGAGCAGTACTTC
>.|.|TRBV30|TRBJ2-5
CAWTTSGETQYF
TGTGCCTGGACGACATCGGGAGAGACCCAGTACTTC
>TRBD2|.|TRBV7-2|TRBJ2-7
CASSPGLAGYEQYF
TGTGCCAGCAGCCCAGGACTAGCGGGCTACGAGCAGTACTTC
>.|.|TRBV9|TRBJ2-1
CASSVEWLRNEQFF
TGTGCCAGCAGCGTAGAATGGTTGAGGAATGAGCAGTTCTTC
>TRBD1|.|TRBV5-1|TRBJ1-1
CASSLRQGNEAFF
TGCGCCAGCAGCCTACGACAGGGGAATGAAGCTTTCTTT
>TRBD2|.|TRBV7-3|TRBJ2-1
CASSSYREAPYNEQFF
TGTGCCAGCAGCTCCTACCGGGAGGCTCCCTACAATGAGCAGTTCTTC
>TRBD2|few|TRBV7-9|TRBJ2-7
CASSPLAGDHYEQYF
TGTGCCAGCAGCCCACTAGCGGGGGACCACTACGAGCAGTACTTC